This entry lists 17 T cell receptor beta chains sequenced from one sample in a study of a mutant IDH1 vaccine in newly diagnosed glioma. Clones were read by immunoSEQ multiplex PCR, and TCRdb kept only the in-frame ones, dropping some. The table records tens of thousands of clones, roughly 80% of them present only once. Documented time point: baseline, week 1 (first vaccination visit). The treatment denotes: pre-vaccination baseline after standard-of-care therapy. Sequencing was performed on PBMCs, taken from a glioma patient treated with radiotherapy, temozolomide or both. The receptors were gathered from a woman aged 45-59 years with glioma.

This clone was observed a handful of times. The CDR3 DNA reads TGTGCCAGCTCACCATCGGGACAGCGAAACTATGGCTACACCTTC. Encoded protein: CASSPSGQRNYGYTF. The chain links TRBV18 to TRBJ1-2; 7 bases line up with TRBD1. Germline V gene sequence: CDR1 KGHSH, CDR2 LQKENI. This CDR3 is built from 15 residues. The J segment lost 2 bases and the V segment lost 2 bases, leaving 5 bases of the junction unmatched.

The chain recombines TRBV5-1 with TRBJ2-3; the D is unclear. V lost 5 bases, J lost 3 bases, and 7 bases lay in between. Germline-derived CDR1 and CDR2 are SGHRS and YFSETQ. This CDR3 contains 12 residues. The CDR3 here is CASSFRTDTQYF. In DNA form, the CDR3 reads TGCGCCAGCAGTTTCAGGACAGATACGCAGTATTTT.

The gene calls are TRBV21-1 and TRBJ1-1. TRBV21-1 corresponds to a pseudogene. The CDR3 is 15 amino acids. The CDR3 here is CASSKGRWGVTEAFF. The CDR3 DNA reads as TGTGCCAGCAGCAAGGGGCGCTGGGGAGTCACTGAAGCTTTCTTT.

The rearrangement uses TRBV30 and TRBJ2-3, with 10 bases that match TRBD2. The CDR3 loop spans 15 amino acids. Germline V gene data show CDR1 as GTSNPN and CDR2 as SVGIG (reference sequence). Trimming at V came to 0 bases and at J to 5 bases, leaving 5 bases not matched to a gene. CDR3 in DNA: TGTGCCTGGAGTGTACTAAGCGGGGGGGAAGATACGCAGTATTTT. It encodes CAWSVLSGGEDTQYF.

This sequence joins TRBV29-1 and TRBJ2-5; a weak D match, TRBD1 (5 bases). Trimming pared 8 bases from V and 1 base from J, leaving 14 bases between. The CDR3 consists of 13 residues. CDR1 is SQVTM, CDR2 ANQGSEA, per germline. For the CDR3, the DNA is TGCAGCTCTGGGGCAGGCCCCCAAGAGACCCAGTACTTC. The encoded protein is CSSGAGPQETQYF. The full variable domain, rest sourced from reference TRBV29-1 and TRBJ2-5, is SAVISQKPSRDICQRGTSLTIQCQVDSQVTMMFWYRQQPGQSLTLIATANQGSEATYESGFVIDKFPISRPNLTFSTLTVSNMSPEDSSIYLCSSGAGPQETQYFGPGTRLLVL.

The chain employs TRBV11-2 and TRBJ2-7; 10 bases fit TRBD2. Germline CDR1 reads SGHAT; CDR2 reads FQNNGV. Trimming at V came to 5 bases and at J to 5 bases, leaving 12 bases not matched to a gene. The CDR3 has 16 residues. The CDR3 sequence: CASSPYPSGGLHEQYF. CDR3 nucleotides: TGTGCCAGCAGCCCTTATCCTAGCGGGGGCCTCCACGAGCAGTACTTC.

The V call is TRBV15, the J call TRBJ2-1; 9 nucleotides agree with TRBD2. The CDR3 consists of 13 residues. Unmatched junction bases numbered 9, after V lost 6 bases and J lost 12 bases. CDR1 is LNHNV, CDR2 YYDKDF, per germline (reference sequence). The CDR3 DNA sequence: TGTGCCACCAGTCTTCCGGGACTAGCTTCGCAGTTCTTC. Amino acids: CATSLPGLASQFF.

This chain links TRBV30 with TRBJ1-1; D remains ambiguous. Per germline, CDR1 GTSNPN and CDR2 SVGIG (reference sequence). V was trimmed by 5 bases and J by 1 base, leaving 11 bases between them. The CDR3 contains 13 residues. The CDR3 loop reads CAWGEGWNTEAFF. Here the CDR3 DNA reads TGTGCCTGGGGTGAGGGATGGAACACTGAAGCTTTCTTT.

J is TRBJ1-1 and V is TRBV6-1; no firm D call. Germline V CDR1 and CDR2: MNHNS, SASEGT. Trimming removed 2 bases at V and 0 bases at J, with 7 bases between. The CDR3 is 14 amino acids. CDR3 sequence: CASSERAVNTEAFF. The CDR3 DNA follows: TGTGCCAGCAGTGAAAGGGCGGTGAACACTGAAGCTTTCTTT.

CDR3 sequence (DNA): TGCGCCAGCAGCCAAGAGGGGGGGGGAACGCAGTATTTT. Amino acids: CASSQEGGGTQYF. This chain links TRBV4-1 with TRBJ2-3; 7 bases fit TRBD2. Trimming at V came to 0 bases and at J to 9 bases, leaving 3 bases not matched to a gene. Germline V gives CDR1 MGHRA, CDR2 YSYEKL. The CDR3 spans 13 residues.

The chain employs TRBV10-3 and TRBJ2-5; D not certain. CDR1 is ENHRY and CDR2 is SYGVKD in the germline V gene. The V end lost 0 bases, the J end lost 4 bases, and 3 bases lay between the germline ends. There are 12 residues in the CDR3. The CDR3 spells CAISESRETQYF. The CDR3 DNA is TGTGCCATCAGTGAGTCGAGAGAGACCCAGTACTTC.

The chain couples TRBV4-3 to TRBJ1-1; D ambiguous. CDR3 length equals 15 residues. Per germline, CDR1 LGHNA and CDR2 YSLEER. Trimming left V 0 bases short and J 8 bases short, with 16 bases between. CDR3 DNA: TGCGCCAGCAGCCAAGATCTGACGGCCCTGGCGGAAGCTTTCTTT. Translated: CASSQDLTALAEAFF.

The genes are TRBV2 and TRBJ1-3; D is ambiguous. The CDR3 covers 15 residues. V shed 1 base and J shed 0 bases, with 7 bases lying between them. From germline, CDR1 is SNHLY and CDR2 FYNNEI. The CDR3 spells CASSEGRSSGNTIYF. The CDR3 DNA reads as TGTGCCAGCAGTGAAGGGCGGTCCTCTGGAAACACCATATATTTT.

The J gene is TRBJ1-1, the V gene TRBV5-4, with D maybe TRBD1 (5 bases). With 4 bases removed from V and 1 base from J, the gap between germline ends came to 14 bases. Germline-derived CDR1 and CDR2 are SGHNT and YYREEE (reference sequence). The CDR3 covers 15 residues. CDR3 DNA sequence: TGTGCCAGCAGCCCGGGACTCCTCGGGAACACTGAAGCTTTCTTT. Residues: CASSPGLLGNTEAFF.

A note on this clone: An end of the junction does not agree with germline; a read error may underlie this. V is TRBV6-1 and J is TRBJ1-1, with unresolved D. CDR1 and CDR2 from the germline V gene are MNHNS and SASEGT. CDR3 length equals 11 residues. DNA of the CDR3: TGTGCCAGCAGCGTCGGCACCTGGAAACGGTTC. Translated: CASSVGTWKRF.

This clone was observed a single time. V and J are TRBV11-3 and TRBJ1-1, with a weak D call TRBD1 (6 bases). This CDR3 is built from 15 residues. Trimming pared 1 base from V and 4 bases from J, leaving 13 bases between. Per germline, CDR1 SGHNT and CDR2 YENEEA. This chain's CDR3 is CASSLGAGEGTEAFF. The CDR3 region has the DNA TGTGCCAGCAGCTTAGGGGCAGGGGAGGGCACTGAAGCTTTCTTT.

V is TRBV10-3 and J is TRBJ2-7, with D tentatively TRBD2 (5 bases). The CDR3 is 14 amino acids. Deletions cut 3 bases from V and 0 bases from J, with 9 bases between. Germline V gives CDR1 ENHRY, CDR2 SYGVKD. CDR3 DNA sequence: TGTGCCATCAGTGAAAATAGCGCCTCCTACGAGCAGTACTTC. This translates into CAISENSASYEQYF.